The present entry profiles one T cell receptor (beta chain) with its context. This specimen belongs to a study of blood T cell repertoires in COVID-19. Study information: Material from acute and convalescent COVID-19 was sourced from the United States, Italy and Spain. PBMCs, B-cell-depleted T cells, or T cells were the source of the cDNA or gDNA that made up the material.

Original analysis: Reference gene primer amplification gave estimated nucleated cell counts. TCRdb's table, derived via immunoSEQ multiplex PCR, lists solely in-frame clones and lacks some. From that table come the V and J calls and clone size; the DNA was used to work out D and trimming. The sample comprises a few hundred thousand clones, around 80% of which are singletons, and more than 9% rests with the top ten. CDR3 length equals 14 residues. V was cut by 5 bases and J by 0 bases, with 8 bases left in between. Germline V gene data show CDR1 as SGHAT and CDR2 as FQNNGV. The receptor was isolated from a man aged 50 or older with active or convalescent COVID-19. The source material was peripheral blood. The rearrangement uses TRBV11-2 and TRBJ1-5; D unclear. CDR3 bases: TGTGCCAGCAGCCAAGGAGATAGCAATCAGCCCCAGCATTTT. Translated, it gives CASSQGDSNQPQHF.